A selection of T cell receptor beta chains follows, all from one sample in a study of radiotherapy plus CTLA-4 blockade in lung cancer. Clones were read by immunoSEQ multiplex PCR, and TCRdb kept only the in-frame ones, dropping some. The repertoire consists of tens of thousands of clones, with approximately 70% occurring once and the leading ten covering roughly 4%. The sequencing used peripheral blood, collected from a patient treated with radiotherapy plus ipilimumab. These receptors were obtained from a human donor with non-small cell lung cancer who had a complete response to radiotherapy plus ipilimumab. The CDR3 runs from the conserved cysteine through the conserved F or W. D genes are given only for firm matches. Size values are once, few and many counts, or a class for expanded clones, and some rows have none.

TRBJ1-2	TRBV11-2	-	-	CASTPRGIQHYGYTF	TGTGCCAGCACCCCCCGCGGCATACAACACTATGGCTACACCTTC
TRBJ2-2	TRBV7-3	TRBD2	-	CASRPRVAGYPQENTGELFF	TGTGCCAGCAGGCCGAGAGTAGCGGGATACCCCCAAGAAAACACCGGGGAGCTGTTTTTT
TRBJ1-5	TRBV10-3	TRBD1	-	CAISEIEGAYAQPQHF	TGTGCCATCAGTGAGATTGAGGGGGCATATGCTCAGCCCCAGCATTTT
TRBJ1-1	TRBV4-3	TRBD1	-	CASSQVDRGNTEAFF	TGCGCCAGCAGCCAAGTAGACAGGGGGAACACTGAAGCTTTCTTT
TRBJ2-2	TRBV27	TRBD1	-	CASSPQGAIHGELFF	TGTGCCAGCAGTCCACAGGGGGCGATTCACGGGGAGCTGTTTTTT
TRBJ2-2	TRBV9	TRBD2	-	CASSVDGGVTGELFF	TGTGCCAGCAGCGTAGACGGGGGGGTGACCGGGGAGCTGTTTTTT
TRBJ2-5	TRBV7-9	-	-	CASERGSQETQYF	TGTGCCAGCGAGCGTGGCAGCCAAGAGACCCAGTACTTC
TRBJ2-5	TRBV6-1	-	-	CASRTRVQETQYF	TGTGCCAGCAGAACGCGGGTCCAAGAGACCCAGTACTTC
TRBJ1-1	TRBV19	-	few	CASSISGTQNTEAFF	TGTGCCAGTAGTATATCCGGGACACAGAACACTGAAGCTTTCTTT
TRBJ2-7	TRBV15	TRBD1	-	CATSRGGQGYYEQYF	TGTGCCACCAGCAGAGGAGGACAGGGATACTACGAGCAGTACTTC
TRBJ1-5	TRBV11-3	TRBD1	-	CASTVIRDRENQPQHF	TGTGCCAGCACCGTTATCCGGGACAGGGAAAATCAGCCCCAGCATTTT
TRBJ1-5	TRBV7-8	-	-	CASSLGGYSNQPQHF	TGTGCCAGCAGCTTAGGCGGTTATAGCAATCAGCCCCAGCATTTT
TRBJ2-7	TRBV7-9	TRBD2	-	CASSLVVTSGVYSYEQYF	TGTGCCAGCAGCTTAGTTGTGACTAGCGGGGTTTACTCCTACGAGCAGTACTTC
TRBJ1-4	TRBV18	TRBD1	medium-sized	CASSPFLSTGGMNEKLFF	TGTGCCAGCTCACCATTTCTATCGACAGGGGGAATGAATGAAAAACTGTTTTTT
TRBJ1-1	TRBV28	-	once	CASKGGGRVRTEAFF	TGTGCCAGCAAGGGCGGGGGAAGGGTTCGGACTGAAGCTTTCTTT
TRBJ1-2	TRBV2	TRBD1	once	CASSRQGSYGYTF	TGTGCCAGCAGTAGACAGGGTAGCTATGGCTACACCTTC
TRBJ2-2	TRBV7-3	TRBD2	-	CASGLAANTGELFF	TGTGCCAGCGGACTAGCGGCGAACACCGGGGAGCTGTTTTTT
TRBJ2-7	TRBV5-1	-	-	CASRATLNSYEQYF	TGCGCCAGCAGGGCGACACTCAACTCCTACGAGCAGTACTTC
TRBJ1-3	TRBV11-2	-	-	CASSLAGAGNTIYF	TGTGCCAGCAGCTTAGCAGGGGCTGGAAACACCATATATTTT
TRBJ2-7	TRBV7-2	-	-	CASSYTFGVAYEQYF	TGTGCCAGCAGCTACACGTTCGGGGTTGCCTACGAGCAGTACTTC
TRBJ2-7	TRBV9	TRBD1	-	CASSGQGLSYEQYF	TGTGCCAGCAGCGGACAGGGGCTCTCCTACGAGCAGTACTTC
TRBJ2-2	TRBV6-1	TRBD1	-	CASSPRDRGSGELFF	TGTGCCAGCAGCCCCCGGGACAGGGGTAGCGGGGAGCTGTTTTTT
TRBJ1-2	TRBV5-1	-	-	CASSLDTGTYYGYTF	TGCGCCAGCAGCTTGGATACAGGAACCTACTATGGCTACACCTTC
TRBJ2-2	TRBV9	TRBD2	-	CASSTRPGGRARTGELFF	TGTGCCAGCAGCACCCGCCCTGGCGGGAGGGCAAGGACCGGGGAGCTGTTTTTT
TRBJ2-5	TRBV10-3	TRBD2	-	CAISLGEGETQYF	TGTGCCATCAGTTTAGGGGAGGGAGAGACCCAGTACTTC